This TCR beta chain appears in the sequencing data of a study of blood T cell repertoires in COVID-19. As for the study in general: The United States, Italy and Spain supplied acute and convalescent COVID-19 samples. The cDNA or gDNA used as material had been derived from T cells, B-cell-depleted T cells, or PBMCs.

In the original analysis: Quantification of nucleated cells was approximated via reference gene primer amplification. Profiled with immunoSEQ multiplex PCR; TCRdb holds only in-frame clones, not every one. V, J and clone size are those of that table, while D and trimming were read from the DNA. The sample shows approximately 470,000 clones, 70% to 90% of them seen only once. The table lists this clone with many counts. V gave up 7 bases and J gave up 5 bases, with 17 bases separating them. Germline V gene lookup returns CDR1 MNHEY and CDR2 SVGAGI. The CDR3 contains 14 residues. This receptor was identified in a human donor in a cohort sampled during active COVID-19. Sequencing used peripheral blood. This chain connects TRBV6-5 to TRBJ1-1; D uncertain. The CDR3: CASTLRHGKTEAFF. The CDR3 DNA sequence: TGTGCCAGCACCCTGAGGCACGGGAAGACTGAAGCTTTCTTT.